This entry lists 8 T cell receptor beta chains sequenced from one sample in a study of T cells after somatic rescue of genetic block. The repertoire was sequenced with immunoSEQ multiplex PCR; TCRdb's copy has only in-frame clones and lacks some. The sample carries around 52,000 clones, roughly 96% recorded once. Sequencing was carried out using peripheral blood mononuclear cells (PBMCs). The receptors here all came from a child under two years old.

The V call is TRBV14, the J call TRBJ2-6; 8 nucleotides agree with TRBD1. The trim removed 0 bases at V and 3 bases at J, leaving 4 bases unmatched. The CDR3 length is 17 residues. Germline V gene lookup returns CDR1 SGHDN and CDR2 FVKESK. CDR3 in DNA: TGTGCCAGCAGCCAAGATTGGGGACAGGTTGGGGCCAACGTCCTGACTTTC. Protein sequence: CASSQDWGQVGANVLTF.

This chain uses TRBV6-5 with TRBJ2-1; tentatively, D is TRBD2 (5 bases). The CDR3 consists of 14 residues. V lost 1 base to trimming and J lost 5 bases, with 9 bases between them. Per the germline V gene, CDR1 is MNHEY and CDR2 is SVGAGI. The CDR3 sequence is CASSYWPSHNEQFF. CDR3 nucleotide sequence: TGTGCCAGCAGTTACTGGCCTAGCCACAATGAGCAGTTCTTC.

This clone was recorded once. This rearrangement joins TRBV4-2 to TRBJ2-7, with TRBD2 matching 14 bases. The CDR3 extends over 17 amino acids. Germline V gives CDR1 LGHNA, CDR2 YNFKEQ. J was trimmed by 0 bases and V by 4 bases; bases with no gene match: 5. As DNA, the CDR3 is TGTGCCAGCAGCCGGGGACTAGCGGGAGTCGGCTCCTACGAGCAGTACTTC. It yields the protein CASSRGLAGVGSYEQYF.

The chain links TRBV5-1 to TRBJ2-1, with TRBD2 matching 8 bases. The CDR3 runs to 13 residues. The V gene end was trimmed by 1 base and the J gene end by 9 bases; junction bases not matched to a gene: 3. Per germline, CDR1 SGHRS and CDR2 YFSETQ. CDR3 protein: CASSLLAGGEQFF. The CDR3 nucleotides read TGCGCCAGCAGCTTGTTGGCGGGAGGTGAGCAGTTCTTC.

The chain joins TRBV6-1 to TRBJ2-7, with D perhaps matching TRBD1 (6 bases). Trimming took 5 bases from V and 2 from J, leaving 10 bases between them. CDR1 MNHNS and CDR2 SASEGT come from the germline V gene. The CDR3 is 13 amino acids. CDR3 DNA sequence: TGTGCCAGCAGTAGGGGACACGCCTACGAGCAGTACTTC. It codes for CASSRGHAYEQYF.

This clone was seen a single time. The CDR3, as DNA: TGTGCCAGCACCAGCTTCAGTAAGGGGAAGGACTACGAGCAGTACTTC. Translation gives CASTSFSKGKDYEQYF. The genes are TRBV5-6 and TRBJ2-7; D possibly corresponds to TRBD1 (5 bases). Germline assignment: CDR1 SGHDT and CDR2 YYEEEE. The CDR3 has 16 residues. V lost 6 bases and J lost 3, with 22 bases in between.

The V gene is TRBV19, the J gene TRBJ1-2; D unclear. This CDR3 is 11 amino acids long. Germline V gene lookup returns CDR1 LNHDA and CDR2 SQIVND (reference sequence). V shed 4 bases and J shed 2 bases, with 2 bases lying between them. The DNA of the CDR3 is TGTGCCAGTAGTAACAACTATGGCTACACCTTC. As protein: CASSNNYGYTF.

J is TRBJ2-7 and V is TRBV4-2; 9 positions match TRBD2. V lost 4 bases to trimming and J lost 0 bases; unmatched junction nucleotides: 13. Germline CDR1 and CDR2: LGHNA and YNFKEQ. The length of the CDR3 is 18 residues. The CDR3 DNA follows: TGTGCCAGCAGCCTTAAGAGTAGCGGGAGTGGGGTCTCCTACGAGCAGTACTTC. It yields the protein CASSLKSSGSGVSYEQYF.